This T cell receptor beta chain was obtained from a study of TIL therapy for anti-PD-1-resistant metastatic lung cancer. Sequencing used immunoSEQ v3. Sequencing used immunoSEQ multiplex PCR; TCRdb keeps in-frame clones, though not all of them. The data show tens of thousands of clones, with roughly 70% seen just once and roughly 6.1% held by the top ten. Time point noted: pre-treatment sample, taken before nivolumab and TIL therapy. Only one count was recorded for this clone. Looked up from germline, CDR1 is SGHVS and CDR2 is FNYEAQ. The CDR3 is 15 residues long. Deletions cut 1 base from V and 2 bases from J, with 8 bases between.

V is TRBV7-6 and J is TRBJ2-2; the D gene could be TRBD1 or TRBD2 (6 bases each). This specimen was blood, taken at baseline. This clonotype originated in a person aged 25-85 years with non-small cell lung cancer. This chain's CDR3 is CASSLEGGNTGELFF. The DNA of the CDR3 is TGTGCCAGCAGCTTAGAGGGGGGTAACACCGGGGAGCTGTTTTTT.